This entry is about one TCR beta chain. The data stem from a study of T cell changes during pregnancy in multiple sclerosis. Profiling relied on immunoSEQ multiplex PCR, and the TCRdb table lists in-frame clones only, not all of them. The sample contains fewer than 45,000 clones, about 88% of which appear only once. CDR1 is GTSNPN, CDR2 SVGIG, per germline (reference sequence). CDR3 size: 12 residues. The trim removed 5 bases at V and 2 bases at J, leaving 3 bases unmatched. The specimen was peripheral blood, collected in the third trimester of pregnancy. This TCR derives from a female donor in good health, enrolled as a control in a pregnancy study. V is TRBV30 and J is TRBJ2-7, with 7 bases lining up with TRBD1. CDR3 sequence reads: CAWVGQAYEQYF. The DNA of the CDR3 is TGTGCCTGGGTTGGACAGGCCTACGAGCAGTACTTC.